These 8 T cell receptor beta chains came from one sample sequenced in a study of T-cell reconstitution after alpha-beta-depleted transplantation in children. During its preparation, the TCRbeta library received unique molecular identifiers. TCRdb re-called the PCR reads with MiXCR, one entry per CDR3 protein. The top ten clones hold 3% of a sample with 170,000 or so distinct CDR3 sequences, 6% to 7% of them seen once. Sample: PBMCs from the stem cell graft donor, taken from the stem cell graft. The receptors here all came from a human donor who donated a stem cell graft to a child with Wiskott-Aldrich syndrome.

This clonotype was found many times. The chain recombines TRBV7-2 with TRBJ2-3; possibly TRBD2 for D (6 bases). The V and J ends lost 1 base and 2 bases respectively, with 16 bases between them. This CDR3 contains 17 residues. Germline lookup yields CDR1 SGHTA and CDR2 FQGNSA. Here the CDR3 reads CASSLVAHGGNTDTQYF. CDR3 sequence (DNA): TGTGCCAGCAGCTTAGTTGCCCACGGCGGGAACACAGATACGCAGTATTTT.

This clonotype has at least ten counts. V gene TRBV6-1 combines with J gene TRBJ1-1, with no clear D. The CDR3 has 15 residues. Deletions cut 3 bases from V and 0 bases from J, with 11 bases between. Per the germline V gene, CDR1 is MNHNS and CDR2 is SASEGT. CDR3 coding DNA: TGTGCCAGCAGTGACCTGAGTGCAGTGAACACTGAAGCTTTCTTT. Encoded protein: CASSDLSAVNTEAFF.

This clonotype was observed a few times. V usage is TRBV3-1 and J usage is TRBJ2-3; TRBD2 agrees at 8 bases. Germline V gene sequence: CDR1 LGHDT, CDR2 YNNKEL (reference sequence). This CDR3 has 15 amino acids. V shed 4 bases and J 2 bases; nucleotides not matched to a gene: 5. CDR3 nucleotide sequence: TGTGCCAGCAGCCGGACTAGCTCAACCACAGATACGCAGTATTTT. It translates to CASSRTSSTTDTQYF.

This clonotype occurred many times. The chain uses TRBV14 and TRBJ1-6, with 7 positions matching TRBD1. Trimming cost V 4 bases and J 11 bases; bases outside gene matches: 17. Germline V gene data show CDR1 as SGHDN and CDR2 as FVKESK. CDR3 length equals 17 residues. The CDR3 protein is CASSLGWFKGGVTPLHF. CDR3 bases: TGTGCCAGCAGCCTAGGGTGGTTCAAAGGGGGCGTGACACCCCTCCACTTT.

This clonotype appeared many times. The gene calls are TRBV20-1 and TRBJ2-2; 11 nucleotides line up with TRBD2. Germline V lookup: CDR1 DFQATT, CDR2 SNEGSKA (reference sequence). The CDR3 is 15 amino acids. Trimming removed 2 bases from V and 6 bases from J; junction bases left unmatched: 5. In DNA form, the CDR3 reads TGCAGTGCTAGAATAGCGGGGGGGCAGGCCGGGGAGCTGTTTTTT. Protein sequence: CSARIAGGQAGELFF.

The V call is TRBV7-9, the J call TRBJ2-1, with 10 bases fitting TRBD2. V trimming: 5 bases; J trimming: 8 bases; junction bases outside the gene matches: 9. The V gene's germline CDR1 is SEHNR and CDR2 FQNEAQ (reference sequence). The CDR3 runs 15 residues. The CDR3 coding sequence is TGTGCCAGCAGCCTCCGAGGGAGCGGGGGGGATGAGCAGTTCTTC. Amino acids: CASSLRGSGGDEQFF. Filled out from reference TRBV7-9 and TRBJ2-1, the complete variable domain reads DTGVSQNPRHKITKRGQNVTFRCDPISEHNRLYWYRQTLGQGPEFLTYFQNEAQLEKSRLLSDRFSAERPKGSFSTLEIQRTEQGDSAMYLCASSLRGSGGDEQFFGPGTRLTVL.

Ten or more counts support this clonotype. The chain carries TRBV20-1 and TRBJ2-1, with D perhaps being TRBD1 or TRBD2 (5 bases each). V lost 0 bases and J 4 bases, leaving 10 bases between the germline ends. Germline V gene sequence: CDR1 DFQATT, CDR2 SNEGSKA (reference sequence). The CDR3 totals 14 residues. The CDR3 DNA reads TGCAGTGCTAGAGATTCCTGGGGGTACAATGAGCAGTTCTTC. Protein: CSARDSWGYNEQFF.

In its sample, this clonotype was seen many times. The rearrangement links TRBV28 to TRBJ2-3; D is uncertain. V was clipped by 6 bases and J by 0 bases, with 7 bases between them. The CDR3 extends over 13 amino acids. Per the germline V gene, CDR1 is MDHEN and CDR2 is SYDVKM. CDR3 nucleotide sequence: TGTGCCAGCAGCGAGACTAGCACAGATACGCAGTATTTT. Translating it yields CASSETSTDTQYF.